A selection of T cell receptor beta chains follows, all from one sample in a study of blood T cell repertoires in COVID-19. Measured with immunoSEQ multiplex PCR; TCRdb has only the in-frame clones, and not every one. The table has roughly 300,000 clones, around 87% seen once. The specimen was peripheral blood. These receptors were obtained from a woman between 40 and 55 years old who had recovered from COVID-19. Both conserved end residues are part of each CDR3. A D gene is named only where the DNA matches it firmly. Size tells how often a clone was seen (once, few, many) or the class of an expanded clone, and some rows leave it out.

abundance	d_gene	v_gene	j_gene	CDR3aa	CDR3nt
NA	NA	TRBV7-9	TRBJ1-2	CASSARRGEDGYTF	TGTGCCAGCAGCGCCCGACGAGGGGAGGATGGCTACACCTTC
NA	NA	TRBV2	TRBJ1-2	CASTPGGLSNYGYTF	TGTGCCAGCACCCCAGGAGGTCTCTCTAACTATGGCTACACCTTC
NA	TRBD1	TRBV7-6	TRBJ2-7	CASSITGGAEQYF	TGTGCCAGCAGCATAACAGGGGGCGCCGAGCAGTACTTC
NA	TRBD1	TRBV2	TRBJ2-7	CASTRRRRGQGGHEQYF	TGTGCCAGCACTCGTCGAAGGAGGGGACAGGGAGGCCACGAGCAGTACTTC
NA	TRBD2	TRBV7-2	TRBJ2-7	CASSFPSGGASRSEQYF	TGTGCCAGCAGCTTTCCTAGCGGGGGGGCTTCGAGAAGCGAGCAGTACTTC
NA	NA	TRBV2	TRBJ1-2	CASKRTATTNYGYTF	TGTGCCAGCAAACGAACAGCCACCACTAACTATGGCTACACCTTC
NA	NA	TRBV7-8	TRBJ2-7	CASSPSGRGAAYEQYF	TGTGCCAGCAGCCCGTCCGGTCGGGGGGCGGCGTACGAGCAGTACTTC
NA	TRBD1	TRBV5-1	TRBJ2-5	CASSLLPGTAIQETQYF	TGCGCCAGCAGCTTGCTCCCCGGGACAGCCATTCAGGAGACCCAGTACTTC
NA	NA	TRBV2	TRBJ1-1	CASSEGAGLVGTEAFF	TGTGCCAGCAGTGAAGGCGCGGGGCTGGTTGGAACTGAAGCTTTCTTT
NA	NA	TRBV6-6	TRBJ1-4	CASTPGGLVEKLFF	TGTGCCAGCACTCCCGGGGGGCTTGTTGAAAAACTGTTTTTT
few	TRBD1	TRBV10-1	TRBJ1-4	CASTLDRDRGVGKLFF	TGCGCCAGCACCCTAGATCGGGACAGGGGAGTGGGAAAACTGTTTTTT
NA	TRBD2	TRBV4-2	TRBJ2-5	CASSPRLAGAQETQYF	TGTGCCAGCAGCCCCAGACTAGCGGGGGCCCAAGAGACCCAGTACTTC
NA	NA	TRBV18	TRBJ1-4	CASSRGGPTTNEKLFF	TGTGCCAGCTCACGAGGAGGGCCGACAACTAATGAAAAACTGTTTTTT
NA	NA	TRBV19	TRBJ1-1	CASSMRWNTEAFF	TGTGCCAGTAGTATGAGATGGAACACTGAAGCTTTCTTT
NA	NA	TRBV2	TRBJ2-7	CASSEQGLAYEQYF	TGTGCCAGCAGTGAACAGGGGTTAGCCTACGAGCAGTACTTC
NA	NA	TRBV9	TRBJ2-1	CASSVGGRGREQFF	TGTGCCAGCAGCGTAGGGGGCCGCGGCCGTGAGCAGTTCTTC
NA	NA	TRBV10-1	TRBJ2-7	CASSDERASYEQYF	TGCGCCAGCAGTGACGAGCGGGCCTCCTACGAGCAGTACTTC
NA	TRBD1	TRBV7-9	TRBJ2-7	CASSLRDRREQYF	TGTGCCAGCAGCTTAAGGGACAGGAGGGAGCAGTACTTC
NA	NA	TRBV25-1	TRBJ2-2	CASKIGGNTGELFF	TGTGCCAGCAAAATCGGGGGGAACACCGGGGAGCTGTTTTTT
NA	NA	TRBV28	TRBJ1-5	CASSLWTLNQPQHF	TGTGCCAGCAGTTTGTGGACACTTAATCAGCCCCAGCATTTT
NA	NA	TRBV30	TRBJ1-2	CACSVGGLGYGYTF	TGTGCCTGCTCTGTAGGGGGTTTGGGCTATGGCTACACCTTC
NA	TRBD1	TRBV30	TRBJ1-6	CASLGGSRNSPLHF	TGTGCCTCCTTAGGGGGCTCAAGAAATTCACCCCTCCACTTT
NA	TRBD1	TRBV10-3	TRBJ2-1	CAISGTGQGAGGWNEQFF	TGTGCCATCAGTGGAACTGGACAGGGGGCAGGTGGGTGGAATGAGCAGTTCTTC
few	TRBD1	TRBV9	TRBJ1-2	CASSAQTGTRQNFNYGYTF	TGTGCCAGCAGCGCCCAGACAGGGACCCGTCAAAACTTTAACTATGGCTACACCTTC
once	TRBD2	TRBV5-6	TRBJ2-1	CASSRTSGGYDEQFF	TGTGCCAGCAGCCGGACTAGCGGGGGTTACGATGAGCAGTTCTTC
NA	NA	TRBV19	TRBJ1-2	CASSSTGLSFYGYTF	TGTGCCAGTAGTTCCACAGGGTTAAGCTTCTATGGCTACACCTTC
NA	NA	TRBV15	TRBJ2-7	CATSRSAAYEQYF	TGTGCCACCAGCAGATCGGCGGCCTACGAGCAGTACTTC
NA	TRBD1	TRBV5-6	TRBJ2-7	CASSQLVGRGNYEQYF	TGTGCCAGCAGCCAACTCGTTGGCAGGGGGAACTACGAGCAGTACTTC
NA	TRBD1	TRBV27	TRBJ1-6	CASSWTGRSIHPPLHF	TGTGCCAGCAGTTGGACAGGGCGCAGTATCCATCCACCCCTCCACTTT
NA	TRBD2	TRBV28	TRBJ2-3	CASSWTSGGGADTQYF	TGTGCCAGCAGTTGGACTAGCGGGGGGGGTGCAGATACGCAGTATTTT
NA	TRBD1	TRBV18	TRBJ1-5	CASSPGQGELQHF	TGTGCCAGCTCACCGGGACAGGGTGAGCTCCAGCATTTT
NA	NA	TRBV3-1/TRBV3-2	TRBJ1-2	CASSLKPQDYGYTF	TGTGCCAGCAGCCTTAAACCGCAGGACTATGGCTACACCTTC
NA	NA	TRBV5-1	TRBJ1-2	CASSFNRDSVYTF	TGCGCCAGCAGCTTCAATCGGGACTCTGTCTACACCTTC
NA	NA	TRBV4-1	TRBJ2-5	CASSHRLDQETQYF	TGCGCCAGCAGCCACCGACTAGACCAAGAGACCCAGTACTTC
once	NA	TRBV5-1	TRBJ2-5	CASSLAAGAGAQYF	TGCGCCAGCAGCTTGGCAGCAGGGGCGGGGGCCCAGTACTTC
NA	TRBD1	TRBV7-8	TRBJ2-2	CASSPRTGPGELFF	TGTGCCAGCAGCCCGAGGACAGGACCCGGGGAGCTGTTTTTT
NA	NA	TRBV6-5	TRBJ2-1	CASSYGAGGGVQFF	TGTGCCAGCAGTTATGGGGCAGGGGGAGGTGTGCAGTTCTTC
NA	NA	TRBV29-1	TRBJ2-1	CSVVSQAHSYNEQFF	TGCAGCGTTGTGTCCCAAGCCCATTCTTACAATGAGCAGTTCTTC
NA	NA	TRBV6-5	TRBJ1-6	CASSQSGSPLHF	TGTGCCAGCAGTCAATCAGGCTCACCCCTCCACTTT
NA	TRBD1	TRBV6-5	TRBJ1-4	CASVRGWDEKLFF	TGTGCCAGCGTCAGGGGGTGGGATGAAAAACTGTTTTTT
NA	TRBD1	TRBV3-1/TRBV3-2	TRBJ1-5	CASSPRTGGYSNQPQHF	TGTGCCAGCAGCCCCCGGACAGGGGGCTATAGCAATCAGCCCCAGCATTTT
NA	NA	TRBV4-2	TRBJ2-2	CASSQLARDTGELFF	TGTGCCAGCAGCCAGCTAGCGAGGGACACCGGGGAGCTGTTTTTT
NA	TRBD1	TRBV6-5	TRBJ2-3	CASSWDGQGPDTQYF	TGTGCCAGCAGTTGGGATGGACAGGGGCCAGATACGCAGTATTTT